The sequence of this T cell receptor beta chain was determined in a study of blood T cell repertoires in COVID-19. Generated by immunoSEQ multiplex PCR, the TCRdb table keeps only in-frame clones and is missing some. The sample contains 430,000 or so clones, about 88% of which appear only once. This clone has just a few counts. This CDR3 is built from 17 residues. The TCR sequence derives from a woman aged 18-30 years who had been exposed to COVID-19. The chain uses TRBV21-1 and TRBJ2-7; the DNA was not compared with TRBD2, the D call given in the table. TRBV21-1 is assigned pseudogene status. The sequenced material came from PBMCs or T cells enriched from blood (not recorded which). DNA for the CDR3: TGTGCCAGCAGCAAAGGAGGGACTAGCGGGAGGTGGGGCGAGCAGTACTTC. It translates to CASSKGGTSGRWGEQYF.